The 15 T cell receptor beta chains given below trace back to one sample, sequenced in a study of control samples from healthy donors and cancer patients. Sequenced by immunoSEQ multiplex PCR; TCRdb stores in-frame clones only, minus some. The repertoire has 85,000 to 100,000 clones, over 90% of them found once; the top ten carry more than 7%. Sequenced sample: blood. The receptors come from a man aged 18 to 30 in good health.

The chain joins TRBV3-1 (or the pseudogene TRBV3-2) to TRBJ1-2; 8 bases fit TRBD1. This CDR3 region has 13 residues. The germline V gene has CDR1 LGHDT and CDR2 YNNKEL (reference sequence). V lost 3 bases and J lost 10; bases outside the gene matches: 7. CDR3 sequence reads: CASSHRGGQDYTF. The CDR3 nucleotides are TGTGCCAGCAGCCATCGGGGGGGACAGGACTACACCTTC.

The chain combines TRBV19 with TRBJ1-1; perhaps TRBD1 as D (6 bases). The V end was cut by 6 bases, the J end by 3 bases, with 17 bases between. CDR1 and CDR2 (germline): LNHDA, SQIVND (reference sequence). CDR3 length: 15 amino acids. CDR3 nucleotides: TGTGCCAGTAGCCTTAACAGGGCGAGGGACACTGAAGCTTTCTTT. It codes for CASSLNRARDTEAFF.

The chain carries TRBV6-2 or TRBV6-3 and TRBJ2-1, with 9 bases fitting TRBD2. Germline CDR1 and CDR2: MNHEY and SVGEGT. The trim removed 5 bases at V and 0 bases at J, leaving 2 bases unmatched. This CDR3 region has 15 residues. The CDR3 is CASSLAGPSYNEQFF. Written as DNA, the CDR3 is TGTGCCAGCAGTCTAGCGGGACCCTCCTACAATGAGCAGTTCTTC.

The chain combines TRBV9 with TRBJ2-5; TRBD2 aligns across 12 bases. J lost 5 bases, V lost 3 bases, and 5 bases had no gene match. The germline gives CDR1 SGDLS, CDR2 YYNGEE. CDR3 length: 15 residues. CDR3 in amino acids: CASSASGRAQETQYF. The CDR3 DNA sequence: TGTGCCAGCAGCGCTAGCGGGAGGGCCCAGGAGACCCAGTACTTC.

The chain joins TRBV7-9 to TRBJ1-1; D may be TRBD1 (5 bases). The V end was cut by 5 bases, the J end by 3 bases, with 19 bases between. The CDR3 consists of 16 residues. CDR1 is SEHNR and CDR2 is FQNEAQ in the germline V gene (reference sequence). The CDR3 DNA reads as TGTGCCAGCAGCCCCAGGGCGCAGGGCGGGTACACTGAAGCTTTCTTT. It translates to CASSPRAQGGYTEAFF.

The chain joins TRBV10-1 to TRBJ2-7, with 9 bases aligning to TRBD1. The germline CDR1 and CDR2 sequences are WNHNN and SYGVQD (reference sequence). The V gene end was trimmed by 6 bases and the J gene end by 0 bases; junction bases not matched to a gene: 3. The CDR3 runs to 14 residues. CDR3 coding DNA: TGCGCCAGCAGGCGGGACAGGGACTCCTACGAGCAGTACTTC. Its protein is CASRRDRDSYEQYF.

The CDR3 bases are TGTGCCAGCAGCTTTATTCAGGGGGAAGCTTTCTTT. Its translation: CASSFIQGEAFF. V gene TRBV7-9 combines with J gene TRBJ1-1; D may be TRBD1 (6 bases). The CDR3 runs 12 residues. V lost 3 bases, J lost 8 bases, and 10 bases lay in between. CDR1 SEHNR and CDR2 FQNEAQ come from the germline V gene (reference sequence).

V gene TRBV28 combines with J gene TRBJ1-5; D is perhaps TRBD1 (6 bases). The germline CDR1 and CDR2 sequences are MDHEN and SYDVKM. The CDR3 length is 18 residues. Deletions cut 3 bases from V and 0 bases from J, with 18 bases between. Here the CDR3 reads CASSFWRAGGYSNQPQHF. Written as DNA, the CDR3 is TGTGCCAGCAGTTTTTGGCGGGCGGGGGGCTATAGCAATCAGCCCCAGCATTTT. Variable domain in full (rest from reference TRBV28 and TRBJ1-5): DVKVTQSSRYLVKRTGEKVFLECVQDMDHENMFWYRQDPGLGLRLIYFSYDVKMKEKGDIPEGYSVSREKKERFSLILESASTNQTSMYLCASSFWRAGGYSNQPQHFGDGTRLSIL.

This clone was seen only once. The chain uses TRBV10-3 and TRBJ2-5; D assignment may be TRBD1 or TRBD2 (5 bases each). Trimming left V 2 bases short and J 4 bases short, with 8 bases between. The CDR3 has 13 amino acids. The V gene's germline CDR1 is ENHRY and CDR2 SYGVKD. The CDR3 loop reads CAISEGTRETQYF. The CDR3 coding sequence is TGTGCCATCAGTGAGGGGACCCGAGAGACCCAGTACTTC.

V usage is TRBV5-8 and J usage is TRBJ1-5; 8 bases are shared with TRBD1. V trimming: 0 bases; J trimming: 0 bases; junction bases outside the gene matches: 8. This CDR3 region has 18 residues. Germline CDR1 reads SGHTS; CDR2 reads YDEGEE. CDR3 DNA: TGTGCCAGCAGCTTGGAATGTTGGGACAGGTATAGCAATCAGCCCCAGCATTTT. Amino acids: CASSLECWDRYSNQPQHF. Filled out from reference TRBV5-8 and TRBJ1-5, the complete variable domain reads EAGVTQSPTHLIKTRGQQATLRCSPISGHTSVYWYQQALGLGLQFLLWYDEGEERNRGNFPPRFSGRQFPNYSSELNVNALELEDSALYLCASSLECWDRYSNQPQHFGDGTRLSIL.

The chain uses TRBV21-1 and TRBJ2-7; the table's D call of TRBD2 was not tested on the DNA. TRBV21-1 represents a pseudogene. This CDR3 contains 15 residues. The CDR3 reads CASSKYHEGIYEQYF. CDR3 nucleotides: TGTGCCAGCAGCAAATATCACGAGGGAATCTACGAGCAGTACTTC.

This clone occurred a few times. The CDR3 reads CASSSPRTGLLGDTQYF. The CDR3 DNA follows: TGTGCCAGCAGCTCACCCCGGACAGGGCTGCTTGGGGATACGCAGTATTTT. V usage is TRBV13 and J usage is TRBJ2-3; 8 nucleotides match TRBD1. This CDR3 has 17 residues. Germline V gene sequence: CDR1 PRHDT, CDR2 FYEKMQ (reference sequence). The V gene end was trimmed by 4 bases and the J gene end by 6 bases; junction bases not matched to a gene: 15. Complete variable domain (other parts from reference TRBV13 and TRBJ2-3): AAGVIQSPRHLIKEKRETATLKCYPIPRHDTVYWYQQGPGQDPQFLISFYEKMQSDKGSIPDRFSAQQFSDYHSELNMSSLELGDSALYFCASSSPRTGLLGDTQYFGPGTRLTVL.

This clone was picked up one time. V is TRBV19 and J is TRBJ1-2; 11 nucleotides align to TRBD1. Trimming removed 3 bases from V and 4 bases from J; junction bases left unmatched: 4. The CDR3 covers 15 residues. Germline lookup yields CDR1 LNHDA and CDR2 SQIVND (reference sequence). The CDR3 is CASSIGTGGTYGYTF. The CDR3 DNA follows: TGTGCCAGTAGTATCGGGACAGGGGGAACCTATGGCTACACCTTC.

The chain uses TRBV19 and TRBJ2-1, with D perhaps matching TRBD1 (6 bases). Germline loops: CDR1 LNHDA, CDR2 SQIVND (reference sequence). There are 15 residues in the CDR3. V dropped 5 bases and J dropped 11 bases, with 22 bases sitting between them. CDR3 protein: CASSEKTGSTMKQFF. In DNA, the CDR3 is TGTGCCAGTAGTGAAAAAACAGGGTCGACAATGAAGCAGTTCTTC.

This chain links TRBV5-6 with TRBJ2-1; 7 bases align to TRBD1. CDR3 length: 19 residues. Germline CDR1 reads SGHDT; CDR2 reads YYEEEE. J lost 0 bases, V lost 1 base, and 13 bases had no gene match. DNA for the CDR3: TGTGCCAGCAGCTTGTCGGCCGGATCACAGGGGAGCTCCTACAATGAGCAGTTCTTC. Translating gives CASSLSAGSQGSSYNEQFF. The full variable domain, in which reference TRBV5-6 and TRBJ2-1 provide the parts outside the CDR3, is DAGVTQSPTHLIKTRGQQVTLRCSPKSGHDTVSWYQQALGQGPQFIFQYYEEEERQRGNFPDRFSGHQFPNYSSELNVNALLLGDSALYLCASSLSAGSQGSSYNEQFFGPGTRLTVL.